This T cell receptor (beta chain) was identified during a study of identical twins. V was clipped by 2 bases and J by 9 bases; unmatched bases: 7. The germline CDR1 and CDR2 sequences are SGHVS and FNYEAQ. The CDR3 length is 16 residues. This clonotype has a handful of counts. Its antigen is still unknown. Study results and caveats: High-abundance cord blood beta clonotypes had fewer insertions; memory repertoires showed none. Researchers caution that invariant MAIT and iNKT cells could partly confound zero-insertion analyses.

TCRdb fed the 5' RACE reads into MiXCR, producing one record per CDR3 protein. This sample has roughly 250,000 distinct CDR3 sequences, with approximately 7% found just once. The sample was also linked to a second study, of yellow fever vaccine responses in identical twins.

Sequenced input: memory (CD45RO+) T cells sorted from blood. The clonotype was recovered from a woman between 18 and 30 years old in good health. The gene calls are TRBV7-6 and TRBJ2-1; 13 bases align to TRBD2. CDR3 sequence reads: CASSLTGTSGNGEQFF. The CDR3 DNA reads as TGTGCCAGCAGCTTAACCGGGACTAGCGGGAATGGTGAGCAGTTCTTC.